This T cell receptor beta chain appears in the sequencing data of a study of blood T cell repertoires in COVID-19. Turning to the study itself: The United States, Italy and Spain provided the acute and convalescent COVID-19 samples. Sources were T cells, B-cell-depleted T cells, or PBMCs; the material itself was cDNA or gDNA.

Germline assignment: CDR1 LGHNA and CDR2 YSLEER. The CDR3 spans 14 residues. V lost 5 bases, J lost 4 bases, and 4 bases stayed unmatched. Per the authors' pipeline: Reference gene primer amplification gave nucleated cell count estimates. This table comes from immunoSEQ multiplex PCR, and its TCRdb copy is limited to in-frame clones, with some not included. V and J calls and clone size are those listed in that table; D and trimming were worked out from the DNA. The table lists over 95,000 clones, about four fifths of them singletons. V usage is TRBV4-3 and J usage is TRBJ2-5, with 10 bases that match TRBD1. The material sequenced was peripheral blood. This receptor was taken from a human donor in a cohort sampled during active COVID-19. The CDR3 DNA sequence: TGCGCCAGCAGCTCCCGGACAGGGGGAGAGACCCAGTACTTC. Residues: CASSSRTGGETQYF.